The clone carrying this TCR beta chain was seen many times. The antigen remains unidentified. CDR3 length equals 14 residues. The germline V and J ends were trimmed by 5 bases and 2 bases, with 12 bases remaining between them. Germline V gene lookup returns CDR1 SGHTA and CDR2 FQGNSA. This sample stems from a study of CD8 T cells in ankylosing spondylitis. Findings of the study overall: Blood of patients with ankylosing spondylitis appeared to be characterized by a TCR beta motif of several highly homologous variants. Reports say disease-linked clones showed up significantly more in matched ankylosing spondylitis synovial fluid.

TCRdb re-derived calls from the 5' RACE reads in MiXCR, one entry per CDR3 protein. Of 180,000 or so distinct CDR3 sequences in the sample, approximately 10% were seen once. The receptor comes from a male donor with ankylosing spondylitis or in good health (not recorded which). Source material: blood, either unsorted or a sorted T cell fraction (not recorded which). V gene TRBV7-2 combines with J gene TRBJ2-5; a weak D match, TRBD2 (6 bases). CDR3 protein: CASSQLGGQETQYF. The CDR3 coding sequence is TGTGCCAGCAGCCAACTCGGGGGTCAAGAGACCCAGTACTTC.